One T cell receptor beta chain is described in this entry. The antigen is undetermined. This specimen comes from a study of cytomegalovirus exposure and HLA in healthy donors. About the study: Early released data comprised 80 million or so unique TCRs from HLA-typed donors. Findings and caveats of the study: It was 160 or so TCR beta chains that were listed as cytomegalovirus-associated. Reported performance of the classifier showed diagnosis of cytomegalovirus status with high specificity and sensitivity.

The trim removed 5 bases at V and 1 base at J, leaving 13 bases unmatched. This CDR3 has 19 amino acids. CDR1 is SGHVS, CDR2 FNYEAQ, per germline. Vbeta (60) and Jbeta (13) primers were used in the PCR. Study processing details: Later, an analysis found around 80 million unique TCR beta chains, and approximately 10 million of these were shared. The assay was immunoSEQ multiplex PCR, and TCRdb's table has in-frame clones only and misses some. V and J calls and clone size are those listed in that table; D and trimming were worked out from the DNA. The sample data list some 75,000 clones. Specimen: PBMCs. The sequence derives from a man between 35 and 55 years old in good health and CMV-seronegative. The genes are TRBV7-6 and TRBJ2-1, with TRBD2 matching 11 bases. CDR3 coding DNA: TGTGCCAGCAGCATTAGCGGGGGGGTATTTTCGTGGTCCTACAATGAGCAGTTCTTC. Encoded protein: CASSISGGVFSWSYNEQFF.